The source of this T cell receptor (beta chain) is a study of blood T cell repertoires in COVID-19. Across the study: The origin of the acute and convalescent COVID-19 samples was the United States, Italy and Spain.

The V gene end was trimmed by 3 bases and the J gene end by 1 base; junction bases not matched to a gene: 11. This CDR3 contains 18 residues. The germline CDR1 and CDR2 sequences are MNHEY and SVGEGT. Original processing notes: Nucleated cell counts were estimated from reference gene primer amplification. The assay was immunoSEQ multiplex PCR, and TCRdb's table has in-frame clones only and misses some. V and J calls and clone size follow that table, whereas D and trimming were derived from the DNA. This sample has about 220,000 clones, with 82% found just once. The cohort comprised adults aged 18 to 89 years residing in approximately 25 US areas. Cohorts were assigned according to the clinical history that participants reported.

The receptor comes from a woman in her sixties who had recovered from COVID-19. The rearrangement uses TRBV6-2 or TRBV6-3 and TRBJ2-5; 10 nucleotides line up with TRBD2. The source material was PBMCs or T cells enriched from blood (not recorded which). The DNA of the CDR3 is TGTGCCAGCAGTTATGGTGTAGCGGGGGGCCACCCCCAAGAGACCCAGTACTTC. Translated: CASSYGVAGGHPQETQYF.